This TCR beta chain is from a study of T cell changes during pregnancy in multiple sclerosis. Measured with immunoSEQ multiplex PCR; TCRdb has only the in-frame clones, and not every one. This table has 50,000 to 60,000 clones, about 88% appearing once. Trimming removed 2 bases at V and 1 base at J, with 9 bases between. This CDR3 has 14 residues. Germline V gene data show CDR1 as SEHNR and CDR2 as FQNEAQ (reference sequence). This TCR was recovered from a female donor with multiple sclerosis, enrolled in a pregnancy study. V usage is TRBV7-9 and J usage is TRBJ2-7, with D uncertain. The sample was CD4+ T cells from peripheral blood mononuclear cells, taken in the third trimester of pregnancy. The CDR3 region is CASSLLGRSYEQYF. CDR3 sequence (DNA): TGTGCCAGCAGCTTACTGGGCAGATCCTACGAGCAGTACTTC.